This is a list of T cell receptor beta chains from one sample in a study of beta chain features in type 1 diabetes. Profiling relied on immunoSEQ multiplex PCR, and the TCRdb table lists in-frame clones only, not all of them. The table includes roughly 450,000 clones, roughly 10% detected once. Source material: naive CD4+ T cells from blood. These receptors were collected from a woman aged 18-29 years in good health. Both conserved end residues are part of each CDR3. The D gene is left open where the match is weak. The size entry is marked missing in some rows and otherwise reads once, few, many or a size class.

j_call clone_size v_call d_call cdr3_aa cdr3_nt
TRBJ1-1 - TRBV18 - CASSLGMRGNTEAFF TGTGCCAGCTCGCTAGGGATGCGGGGGAACACTGAAGCTTTCTTT
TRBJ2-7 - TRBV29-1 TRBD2 CSTIRLAGAYEQYF TGCAGCACGATTCGACTAGCGGGGGCCTACGAGCAGTACTTC
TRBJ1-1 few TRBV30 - CAWSQRTTTEAFF TGTGCCTGGAGTCAGCGAACGACCACTGAAGCTTTCTTT
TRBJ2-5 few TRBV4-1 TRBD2 CASSQVGLAKETQYF TGCGCCAGCAGCCAAGTTGGACTAGCGAAAGAGACCCAGTACTTC
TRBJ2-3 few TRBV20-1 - CSARSSDLQYF TGCAGTGCTAGGAGCAGCGACTTGCAGTATTTT
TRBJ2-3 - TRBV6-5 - CASFGVADTQYF TGTGCCAGCTTCGGGGTGGCAGATACGCAGTATTTT
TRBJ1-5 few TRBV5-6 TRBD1 CASSLYAGGPNQPQHF TGTGCCAGCAGCTTGTATGCAGGGGGCCCCAATCAGCCCCAGCATTTT
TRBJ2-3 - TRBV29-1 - CSVTGASTDTQYF TGCAGCGTGACGGGGGCTAGCACAGATACGCAGTATTTT
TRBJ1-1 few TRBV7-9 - CASSLQGNTEAFF TGTGCCAGCAGCCTACAGGGGAACACTGAAGCTTTCTTT
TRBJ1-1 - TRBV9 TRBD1 CASSVSQGAQRGNTEAFF TGTGCCAGCAGCGTATCACAGGGGGCACAAAGAGGGAACACTGAAGCTTTCTTT
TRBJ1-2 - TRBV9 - CASSVGLNYGYTF TGTGCCAGCAGCGTAGGACTCAACTATGGCTACACCTTC
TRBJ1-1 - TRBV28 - CASSLITGRGLNTEAFF TGTGCCAGCAGTTTAATTACCGGCAGAGGGTTGAACACTGAAGCTTTCTTT
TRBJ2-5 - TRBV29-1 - CSGESDKETQYF TGCAGCGGGGAGAGTGACAAAGAGACCCAGTACTTC
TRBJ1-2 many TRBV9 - CASSVAGMNYGYTF TGTGCCAGCAGCGTAGCAGGGATGAACTATGGCTACACCTTC
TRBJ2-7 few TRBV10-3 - CAISESGTPYEQYF TGTGCCATCAGTGAGTCCGGGACCCCCTACGAGCAGTACTTC
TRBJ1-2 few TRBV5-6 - CASSFSHGYTF TGTGCCAGCAGCTTTTCGCATGGCTACACCTTC
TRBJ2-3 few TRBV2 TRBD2 CASSDKAGARTDTQYF TGTGCCAGCAGTGATAAAGCGGGGGCACGCACAGATACGCAGTATTTT
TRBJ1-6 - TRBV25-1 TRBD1 CASSRTGTNSPLHF TGTGCCAGCAGCAGGACAGGAACGAATTCACCCCTCCACTTT
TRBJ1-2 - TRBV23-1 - CASSRLQGLNYGYTF TGCGCCAGCAGTCGCCTTCAGGGTCTCAACTATGGCTACACCTTC
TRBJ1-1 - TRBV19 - CASRADANTEAFF TGTGCCAGTAGAGCAGACGCGAACACTGAAGCTTTCTTT
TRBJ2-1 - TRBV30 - CAAPSGRANEQFF TGTGCAGCTCCCTCGGGCAGGGCGAATGAGCAGTTCTTC
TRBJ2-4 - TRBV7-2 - CASSSRSGEPKNIQYF TGTGCCAGCAGCTCAAGGTCGGGGGAACCCAAAAACATTCAGTACTTC